This TCR beta chain was sequenced during a study of blood T cell repertoires in COVID-19. There are 15 residues in the CDR3. Germline V gene sequence: CDR1 SEHNR, CDR2 FQNEAQ (reference sequence). Trimming left V 1 base short and J 2 bases short, with 11 bases between. This clone was counted only a few times. All enrollees were about 18 to 100 years old and from about 24 US areas. Clones were sequenced by immunoSEQ multiplex PCR, and TCRdb holds only the in-frame ones, with some missing. Here the sample spans about 140,000 clones, about 83% being singletons. The TCR sequence derives from a woman aged 45-59 years with acute COVID-19. The chain recombines TRBV7-9 with TRBJ2-5, with D unclear. Sequencing used PBMCs or T cells enriched from blood (not recorded which). CDR3 nucleotides: TGTGCCAGCAGCTTAGGGCAGTCAGTTCAAGAGACCCAGTACTTC. This gives the protein CASSLGQSVQETQYF.